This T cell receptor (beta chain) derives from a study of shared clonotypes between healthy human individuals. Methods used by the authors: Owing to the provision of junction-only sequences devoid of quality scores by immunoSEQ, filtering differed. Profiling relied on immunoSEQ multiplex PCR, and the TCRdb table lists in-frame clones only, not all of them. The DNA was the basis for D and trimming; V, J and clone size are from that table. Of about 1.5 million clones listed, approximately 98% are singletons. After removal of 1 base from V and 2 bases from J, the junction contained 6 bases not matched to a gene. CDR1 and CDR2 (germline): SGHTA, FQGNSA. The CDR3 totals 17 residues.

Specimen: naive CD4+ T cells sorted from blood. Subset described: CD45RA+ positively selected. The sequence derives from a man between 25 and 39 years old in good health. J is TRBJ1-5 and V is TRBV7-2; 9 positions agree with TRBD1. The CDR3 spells CASSLVGQGMGNQPQHF. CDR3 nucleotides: TGTGCCAGCAGCTTAGTAGGACAGGGGATGGGCAATCAGCCCCAGCATTTT.